The rows below give T cell receptor beta chains drawn from one sample of a study of T cells in Graves' hyperthyroidism and ophthalmopathy. TCRdb reprocessed the multiplex PCR reads via MiXCR and lists one record per CDR3 protein. The sample gives about 250,000 distinct CDR3 sequences, about 20% of which show up once; 64% is in the top ten. The sample taken for sequencing was blood. The receptors shown here come from a man under 40 with Graves' ophthalmopathy. CDR3s include the opening cysteine and the closing phenylalanine or tryptophan. The order of the fields is clone size, V gene, D gene, J gene, CDR3 protein, CDR3 DNA. The D gene is left open where the match is weak. Rows may omit the clone size; those that give it use once, few, many or a size class.

few	TRBV12-3/TRBV12-4	TRBD1	TRBJ1-5	CASSYNAQGAQPQHF	TGTGCCAGCAGTTATAACGCACAGGGGGCTCAGCCCCAGCATTTT
few	TRBV5-1	-	TRBJ1-2	CASSLYHTNYGYTF	TGCGCCAGCAGCTTGTACCACACCAACTATGGCTACACCTTC
many	TRBV20-1	TRBD2	TRBJ2-3	CSARGTSAGTQYF	TGCAGTGCTAGGGGGACTAGCGCCGGTACGCAGTATTTT
many	TRBV3-1	-	TRBJ2-1	CASSQLDLNEQFF	TGTGCCAGCAGCCAACTGGACCTAAATGAGCAGTTCTTC
-	TRBV7-9	-	TRBJ2-7	CASSAGGRGVNEQYF	TGTGCCAGCAGCGCAGGTGGTCGGGGCGTCAACGAGCAGTACTTC
-	TRBV15	TRBD1	TRBJ1-1	CATSEGRGLNTEAFF	TGTGCCACCAGTGAGGGCAGGGGGCTGAACACTGAAGCTTTCTTT
-	TRBV6-7	-	TRBJ1-1	CASSSTCGRWRDEDTEAFF	TGTGCCAGCAGTTCGACCTGTGGCCGGTGGCGGGACGAGGACACTGAAGCTTTCTTT
many	TRBV28	-	TRBJ2-7	CASSPFLGAEQYF	TGTGCCAGCAGTCCTTTCTTAGGTGCCGAGCAGTACTTC
few	TRBV20-1	-	TRBJ1-6	CSAGGYTDSPLHF	TGCAGTGCTGGGGGGTATACGGATTCACCCCTCCACTTT
few	TRBV5-1	TRBD2	TRBJ2-3	CASTSGGTGTQYF	TGCGCCAGCACCTCGGGAGGCACAGGTACGCAGTATTTT
many	TRBV9	-	TRBJ2-7	CASSPVGYGYEQYF	TGTGCCAGCAGCCCTGTAGGGTATGGCTACGAGCAGTACTTC
-	TRBV27	TRBD2	TRBJ2-2	CASARWSGRVGTGELFF	TGTGCCAGCGCCCGGTGGAGCGGGAGGGTTGGCACCGGGGAGCTGTTTTTT
few	TRBV28	-	TRBJ2-7	CASSRMDSYEQYF	TGTGCCAGCAGTCGGATGGACAGCTACGAGCAGTACTTC
few	TRBV6-1	-	TRBJ1-2	CASKIGAGGAGYTF	TGTGCCAGCAAGATAGGGGCGGGAGGGGCCGGCTACACCTTC
few	TRBV28	-	TRBJ2-5	CASSLWDGKETQYF	TGTGCCAGCAGCTTATGGGACGGTAAAGAGACCCAGTACTTC
many	TRBV6-2/TRBV6-3	-	TRBJ2-3	CASSYGGRASTDTQYF	TGTGCCAGCAGTTACGGTGGGAGAGCAAGCACAGATACGCAGTATTTT
-	TRBV7-8	TRBD2	TRBJ2-7	CASSPSAGGYKQYF	TGTGCCAGCAGCCCTTCTGCGGGAGGGTATAAGCAGTACTTC
-	TRBV11-1	-	TRBJ1-2	CASSFVNGGYTF	TGTGCCAGCAGCTTTGTCAATGGGGGCTACACCTTC
-	TRBV27	TRBD2	TRBJ2-2	CASSLVAGGHGELFF	TGTGCCAGCAGTTTAGTTGCGGGAGGTCACGGGGAGCTGTTTTTT
many	TRBV7-3	-	TRBJ1-1	CASSRMGGTEAFF	TGTGCCAGCAGCCGGATGGGGGGCACTGAAGCTTTCTTT
many	TRBV6-1	TRBD1	TRBJ1-1	CASRPGQATEAFF	TGTGCCAGCAGGCCGGGACAGGCCACTGAAGCTTTCTTT
many	TRBV5-1	TRBD2	TRBJ2-5	CASSSILAGGGETQYF	TGCGCCAGCAGCTCAATACTAGCGGGAGGAGGAGAGACCCAGTACTTC
few	TRBV20-1	TRBD1	TRBJ1-2	CSARDWTGGGYGYTF	TGCAGTGCTAGAGATTGGACAGGGGGCGGCTATGGCTACACCTTC
once	TRBV19	TRBD2	TRBJ2-1	CASSPQAGYSYNEQFF	TGTGCCAGTAGTCCCCAAGCGGGATACTCCTACAATGAGCAGTTCTTC
few	TRBV5-1	TRBD1	TRBJ2-3	CASSLGTGLTDTQYF	TGCGCCAGCAGCTTGGGGACAGGACTCACAGATACGCAGTATTTT
few	TRBV20-1	TRBD1	TRBJ1-1	CSARNRRGDPEAFF	TGCAGTGCTAGAAATCGCAGGGGGGACCCTGAAGCTTTCTTT
-	TRBV12-3/TRBV12-4	TRBD1	TRBJ1-5	CASSPATGGNQPQHF	TGTGCCAGCAGTCCAGCGACAGGGGGCAATCAGCCCCAGCATTTT
few	TRBV5-1	-	TRBJ1-2	CASSQTVDYGYTF	TGCGCCAGCAGCCAGACAGTTGACTATGGCTACACCTTC
-	TRBV29-1	-	TRBJ1-2	CSVDVGGVDGYTF	TGCAGCGTTGATGTAGGGGGAGTCGATGGCTACACCTTC
-	TRBV11-1	-	TRBJ2-7	CASSPGPYYEQYF	TGTGCCAGCAGCCCCGGACCTTACTACGAGCAGTACTTC
-	TRBV11-2	TRBD1	TRBJ1-1	CASSLTTGGYTEAFF	TGTGCCAGCAGCCTTACGACAGGGGGATACACTGAAGCTTTCTTT
-	TRBV28	TRBD2	TRBJ2-7	CASTLAGAITYEQYF	TGTGCCAGCACACTGGCGGGAGCCATCACCTACGAGCAGTACTTC
-	TRBV2	-	TRBJ2-5	CASSERWTGVGETQYF	TGTGCCAGCAGTGAAAGGTGGACGGGAGTGGGAGAGACCCAGTACTTC
-	TRBV20-1	TRBD2	TRBJ2-3	CSAGGLAKGLSTDTQYF	TGCAGTGCCGGGGGACTAGCAAAGGGCCTTAGCACAGATACGCAGTATTTT
many	TRBV20-1	TRBD1	TRBJ2-7	CSARAGQPYEQYF	TGCAGTGCTAGAGCGGGACAGCCCTACGAGCAGTACTTC
many	TRBV5-1	-	TRBJ1-1	CASRPSPGENTEAFF	TGCGCCAGCAGGCCCTCCCCCGGGGAGAACACTGAAGCTTTCTTT
few	TRBV11-2	TRBD1	TRBJ1-3	CASSLVGGEHTIYF	TGTGCCAGCAGCCTGGTAGGGGGCGAGCACACCATATATTTT
many	TRBV4-1	-	TRBJ1-6	CASSQGAMGGLRSLHF	TGCGCCAGCAGCCAAGGAGCGATGGGAGGGTTGAGATCCCTCCACTTT